In its sample, the clone carrying this T cell receptor beta chain was seen many times. The sample belongs to a study of T cells in Graves' hyperthyroidism and ophthalmopathy. RNA transcripts yielded amplified TCR beta CDR3 regions. HTBI primers were employed in a first-round RT-PCR of the TCR CDR3. MiXCR, run by TCRdb on the multiplex PCR reads, gives a single entry per CDR3 protein. The sample has roughly 180,000 distinct CDR3 sequences; just under 9.5% are singletons. The CDR3 extends over 13 amino acids. The V gene's germline CDR1 is SQVTM and CDR2 ANQGSEA. V gave up 7 bases and J gave up 4 bases, with 16 bases separating them.

The chain has TRBV29-1 and TRBJ1-1, with D maybe TRBD1 (6 bases). Material for sequencing was blood. This clonotype originated in a woman in her late teens or twenties with Graves' hyperthyroidism that later progressed to Graves' ophthalmopathy. The CDR3 DNA is TGCAGCGCCCAGGGGTCGGAGGGCACTGAAGCTTTCTTT. This encodes CSAQGSEGTEAFF.